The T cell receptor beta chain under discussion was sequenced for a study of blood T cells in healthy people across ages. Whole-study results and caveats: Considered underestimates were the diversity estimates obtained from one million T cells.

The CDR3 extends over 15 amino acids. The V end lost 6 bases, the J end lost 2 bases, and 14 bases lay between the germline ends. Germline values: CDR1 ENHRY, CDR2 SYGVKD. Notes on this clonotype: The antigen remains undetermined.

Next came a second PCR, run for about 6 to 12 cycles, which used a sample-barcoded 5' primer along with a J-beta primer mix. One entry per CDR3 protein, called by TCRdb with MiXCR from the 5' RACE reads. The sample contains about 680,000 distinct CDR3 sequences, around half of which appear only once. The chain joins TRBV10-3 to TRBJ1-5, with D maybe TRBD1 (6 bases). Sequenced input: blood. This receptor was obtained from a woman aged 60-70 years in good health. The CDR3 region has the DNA TGTGCCATCAGCGAACAGGGTCTTGGCAATCAGCCCCAGCATTTT. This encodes CAISEQGLGNQPQHF.